The rows below give T cell receptor beta chains drawn from one sample of a study of T cells after somatic rescue of genetic block. TCRdb keeps only in-frame clones here, not all; method: immunoSEQ multiplex PCR. The sample consists of approximately 78,000 clones, approximately 91% of them appearing once. Specimen: peripheral blood mononuclear cells (PBMCs). All receptors come from a man aged 25 to 40. Each CDR3 is given with its conserved first and last residue. Fields, in order: D gene, J gene, V gene, clone size, CDR3 protein, CDR3 DNA. The D gene is left open where the match is weak. Clone size, where shown, is once, few, many, or a class for clones that have expanded.

d_gene: NA
j_gene: TRBJ1-1
v_gene: TRBV27
abundance: once
CDR3aa: CASRSYSEAFF
CDR3nt: TGTGCCAGCAGATCCTACAGTGAAGCTTTCTTT

d_gene: TRBD2
j_gene: TRBJ2-7
v_gene: TRBV4-1
abundance: NA
CDR3aa: CASSQTSGGGLREQYF
CDR3nt: TGCGCCAGCAGCCAAACTAGCGGGGGCGGACTACGCGAGCAGTACTTC

d_gene: NA
j_gene: TRBJ1-6
v_gene: TRBV5-1
abundance: NA
CDR3aa: CASSTEPGAISPLHF
CDR3nt: TGCGCCAGCAGCACCGAACCGGGAGCAATTTCACCCCTCCACTTT

d_gene: TRBD1
j_gene: TRBJ1-4
v_gene: TRBV5-6
abundance: NA
CDR3aa: CASSPGTGGGEKLFF
CDR3nt: TGTGCCAGCAGCCCAGGGACAGGGGGAGGTGAAAAACTGTTTTTT

d_gene: TRBD1
j_gene: TRBJ2-6
v_gene: TRBV30
abundance: NA
CDR3aa: CGIGTGAPGANVLTF
CDR3nt: TGTGGGATTGGGACAGGGGCCCCTGGGGCCAACGTCCTGACTTTC

d_gene: NA
j_gene: TRBJ2-3
v_gene: TRBV5-5
abundance: NA
CDR3aa: CASSLGPGADTQYF
CDR3nt: TGTGCCAGCAGCTTGGGGCCGGGGGCAGATACGCAGTATTTT

d_gene: NA
j_gene: TRBJ2-5
v_gene: TRBV29-1
abundance: NA
CDR3aa: CSVHREGETQYF
CDR3nt: TGCAGCGTGCACAGGGAGGGGGAGACCCAGTACTTC

d_gene: TRBD1
j_gene: TRBJ1-6
v_gene: TRBV6-4
abundance: NA
CDR3aa: CASRPGDRERPSSYNSPLHF
CDR3nt: TGTGCCAGCAGGCCTGGTGACAGGGAAAGACCAAGCTCCTATAATTCACCCCTCCACTTT

d_gene: NA
j_gene: TRBJ1-5
v_gene: TRBV28
abundance: once
CDR3aa: CASSLLAGSQPQHF
CDR3nt: TGTGCCAGCAGTTTATTGGCAGGGAGTCAGCCCCAGCATTTT

d_gene: NA
j_gene: TRBJ2-4
v_gene: TRBV6-4
abundance: NA
CDR3aa: CASSQLQGSNIQYF
CDR3nt: TGTGCCAGCAGCCAATTACAGGGTTCGAACATTCAGTACTTC

d_gene: TRBD2
j_gene: TRBJ2-2
v_gene: TRBV5-1
abundance: NA
CDR3aa: CASSLPSGSTGELFF
CDR3nt: TGCGCCAGCAGCTTGCCTAGCGGGAGCACCGGGGAGCTGTTTTTT

d_gene: NA
j_gene: TRBJ2-1
v_gene: TRBV14
abundance: NA
CDR3aa: CASSRNSGLEQFF
CDR3nt: TGTGCCAGCAGCCGGAACTCGGGGCTGGAGCAGTTCTTC

d_gene: NA
j_gene: TRBJ2-7
v_gene: TRBV5-5
abundance: once
CDR3aa: CASSLGPGASSYEQYF
CDR3nt: TGTGCCAGCAGCTTGGGTCCGGGTGCTAGCTCCTACGAGCAGTACTTC